The next 12 T cell receptor beta chains were all read from a single sample in a study of STAT5B mutations in CD4+ large granular lymphocyte leukemia. The table came from immunoSEQ multiplex PCR; TCRdb's copy has only in-frame clones and leaves some out. The sample records about 45,000 clones, 80% to 90% being singletons. The sequencing input was CD4+ T cells from blood buffy coats. The receptors derive from a human donor in good health.

This clone has a single count. The V gene is TRBV28, the J gene TRBJ2-1; 8 bases agree with TRBD2. This CDR3 region has 11 residues. Trimming removed 4 bases from V and 15 bases from J; junction bases left unmatched: 5. CDR1 is MDHEN and CDR2 is SYDVKM in the germline V gene. Here the CDR3 reads CASSSGGIRFF. The CDR3 DNA reads as TGTGCCAGCAGTTCGGGAGGGATACGGTTCTTC.

This clone was detected only once. The rearrangement joins TRBV29-1 to TRBJ1-1; D might be TRBD1 (5 bases). Germline CDR1 is SQVTM and CDR2 is ANQGSEA. The CDR3 runs 14 residues. Trimming pared 6 bases from V and 0 bases from J, leaving 14 bases between. The CDR3, as DNA: TGCAGCGTGCCTACAGGCGGCATGAACACTGAAGCTTTCTTT. Translation: CSVPTGGMNTEAFF.

V gene TRBV7-9 combines with J gene TRBJ1-1; no reliable D call. CDR1 is SEHNR and CDR2 is FQNEAQ in the germline V gene (reference sequence). This CDR3 is 14 amino acids long. V was clipped by 5 bases and J by 8 bases, with 18 bases between them. The CDR3, as DNA: TGTGCCAGCAGCCCCATTTACAATGGACCCGAAGCTTTCTTT. Protein sequence: CASSPIYNGPEAFF.

The V and J genes are TRBV13 and TRBJ2-5; 12 positions agree with TRBD2. The CDR3 sequence is 18 residues long. The ends lost 5 bases at V and 4 bases at J; junction bases unmatched: 14. Germline values: CDR1 PRHDT, CDR2 FYEKMQ (reference sequence). CDR3 sequence reads: CASSPEETSGSIGETQYF. For the CDR3, the DNA is TGTGCCAGCAGCCCGGAGGAGACTAGCGGGAGTATCGGAGAGACCCAGTACTTC.

The gene calls are TRBV4-2 and TRBJ2-5; D might be TRBD2 (5 bases). This CDR3 comprises 17 residues. Trimming shortened V by 1 base and J by 1 base, and 16 bases separated the two germline ends. The V gene's germline CDR1 is LGHNA and CDR2 YNFKEQ. CDR3 DNA: TGTGCCAGCAGCCAAGGAGTGGTGCGGGTCCGCCAAGAGACCCAGTACTTC. Amino acids: CASSQGVVRVRQETQYF.

The rearrangement links TRBV28 to TRBJ2-7; 10 bases map to TRBD2. Germline V CDR1 and CDR2: MDHEN, SYDVKM. The ends lost 6 bases at V and 4 bases at J; junction bases unmatched: 9. This CDR3 comprises 15 residues. The CDR3 region is CASSGPGTSAYEQYF. CDR3 DNA: TGTGCCAGCAGCGGCCCCGGGACTAGCGCTTACGAGCAGTACTTC. The full variable domain, rest sourced from reference TRBV28 and TRBJ2-7, is DVKVTQSSRYLVKRTGEKVFLECVQDMDHENMFWYRQDPGLGLRLIYFSYDVKMKEKGDIPEGYSVSREKKERFSLILESASTNQTSMYLCASSGPGTSAYEQYFGPGTRLTVT.

The chain uses TRBV5-1 and TRBJ2-5; TRBD1 is a possible D gene (6 bases). From germline, CDR1 is SGHRS and CDR2 YFSETQ. This CDR3 comprises 15 residues. Trimming stripped 2 bases from V and 5 bases from J, with 16 bases between. CDR3 nucleotides: TGCGCCAGCAGCTTCGGACAGTCCTTCGGGGAGACCCAGTACTTC. Protein: CASSFGQSFGETQYF.

The rearrangement joins TRBV19 to TRBJ1-2; D not resolved. The CDR3 length is 15 residues. The germline CDR1 and CDR2 sequences are LNHDA and SQIVND (reference sequence). The V end was cut by 7 bases, the J end by 2 bases, with 17 bases between. The CDR3 nucleotides read TGTGCCAGTACCCCCTGGGGTACCGTGAACTATGGCTACACCTTC. This encodes CASTPWGTVNYGYTF.

This clone was picked up a small number of times. J is TRBJ2-1 and V is TRBV9; D gene ambiguous. The CDR3 runs 16 residues. V was cut by 0 bases and J by 5 bases, with 15 bases left in between. CDR1 is SGDLS, CDR2 YYNGEE, per germline. In DNA form, the CDR3 reads TGTGCCAGCAGCGTAGGTTGGCAAGGGCAGAACAATGAGCAGTTCTTC. It codes for CASSVGWQGQNNEQFF.

The CDR3, as DNA: TGTGCCTGGAGCGAGGCCGATACGCAGTATTTT. It specifies CAWSEADTQYF. J is TRBJ2-3 and V is TRBV30; D remains unclear. V was cut by 3 bases and J by 6 bases, with 7 bases left in between. The CDR3 is made up of 11 amino acids. Germline V gene data show CDR1 as GTSNPN and CDR2 as SVGIG (reference sequence).

V usage is TRBV5-4 and J usage is TRBJ1-2, with D hard to call. CDR3 size: 16 residues. Trimming removed 1 base at V and 2 bases at J, with 15 bases between. Germline V gene data show CDR1 as SGHNT and CDR2 as YYREEE (reference sequence). For the CDR3, the DNA is TGTGCCAGCAGCTTGCCCAGTATCATTACAAACTATGGCTACACCTTC. It encodes CASSLPSIITNYGYTF.

The chain has TRBV5-1 and TRBJ2-5; D perhaps matches TRBD2 (7 bases). The germline V gene encodes CDR1 SGHRS and CDR2 YFSETQ. V was pared by 2 bases and J by 5 bases, with 16 bases between. The CDR3 length is 15 residues. The chain's CDR3 is CASSFMGGLEETQYF. The DNA of the CDR3 is TGCGCCAGCAGCTTTATGGGGGGGCTGGAGGAGACCCAGTACTTC.